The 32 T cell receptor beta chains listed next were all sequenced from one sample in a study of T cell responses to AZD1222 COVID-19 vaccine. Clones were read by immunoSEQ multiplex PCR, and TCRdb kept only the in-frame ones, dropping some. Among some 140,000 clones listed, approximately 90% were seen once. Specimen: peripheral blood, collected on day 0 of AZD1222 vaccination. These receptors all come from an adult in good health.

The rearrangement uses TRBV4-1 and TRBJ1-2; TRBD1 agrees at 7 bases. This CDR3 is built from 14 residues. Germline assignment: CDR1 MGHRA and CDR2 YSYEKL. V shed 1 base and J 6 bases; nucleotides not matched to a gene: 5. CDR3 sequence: CASSQVEGANGYTF. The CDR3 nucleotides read TGCGCCAGCAGCCAAGTAGAGGGGGCGAATGGCTACACCTTC.

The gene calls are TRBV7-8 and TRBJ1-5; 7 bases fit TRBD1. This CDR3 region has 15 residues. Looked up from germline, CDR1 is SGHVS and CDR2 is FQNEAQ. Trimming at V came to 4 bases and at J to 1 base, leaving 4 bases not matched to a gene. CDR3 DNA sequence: TGTGCCAGCAGCTCCCGGACAGGAAGCAATCAGCCCCAGCATTTT. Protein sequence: CASSSRTGSNQPQHF. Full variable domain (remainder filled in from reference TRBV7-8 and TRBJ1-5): GAGVSQSPRYKVAKRGQDVALRCDPISGHVSLFWYQQALGQGPEFLTYFQNEAQLDKSGLPSDRFFAERPEGSVSTLKIQRTQQEDSAVYLCASSSRTGSNQPQHFGDGTRLSIL.

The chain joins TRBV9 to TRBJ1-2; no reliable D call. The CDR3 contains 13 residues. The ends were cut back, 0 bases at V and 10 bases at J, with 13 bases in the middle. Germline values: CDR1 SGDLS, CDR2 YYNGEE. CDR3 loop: CASSVGGQEVYTF. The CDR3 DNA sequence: TGTGCCAGCAGCGTAGGTGGCCAGGAAGTCTACACCTTC.

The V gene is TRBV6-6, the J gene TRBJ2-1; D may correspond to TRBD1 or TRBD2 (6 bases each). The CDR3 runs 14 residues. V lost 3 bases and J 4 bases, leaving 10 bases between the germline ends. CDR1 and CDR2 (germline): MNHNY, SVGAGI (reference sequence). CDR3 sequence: CASSYRGAYNEQFF. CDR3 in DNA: TGTGCCAGCAGTTATAGGGGGGCTTACAATGAGCAGTTCTTC.

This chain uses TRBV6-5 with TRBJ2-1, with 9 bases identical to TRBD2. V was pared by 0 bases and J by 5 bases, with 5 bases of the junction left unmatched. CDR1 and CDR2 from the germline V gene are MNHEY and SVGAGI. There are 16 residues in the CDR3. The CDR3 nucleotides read TGTGCCAGCAGTTACTCGAGAGCGGGGGGAAACAATGAGCAGTTCTTC. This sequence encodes CASSYSRAGGNNEQFF.

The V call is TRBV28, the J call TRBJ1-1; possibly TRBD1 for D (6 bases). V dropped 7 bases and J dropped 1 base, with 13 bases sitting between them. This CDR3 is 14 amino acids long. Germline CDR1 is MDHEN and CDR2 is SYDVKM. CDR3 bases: TGTGCCAGCACCTCCGGACAGCCGAACACTGAAGCTTTCTTT. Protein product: CASTSGQPNTEAFF.

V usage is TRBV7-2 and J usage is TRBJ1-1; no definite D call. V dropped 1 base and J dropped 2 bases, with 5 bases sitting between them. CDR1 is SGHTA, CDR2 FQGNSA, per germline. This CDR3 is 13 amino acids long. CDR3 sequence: CASSLEYNTEAFF. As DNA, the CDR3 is TGTGCCAGCAGCTTAGAATACAACACTGAAGCTTTCTTT.

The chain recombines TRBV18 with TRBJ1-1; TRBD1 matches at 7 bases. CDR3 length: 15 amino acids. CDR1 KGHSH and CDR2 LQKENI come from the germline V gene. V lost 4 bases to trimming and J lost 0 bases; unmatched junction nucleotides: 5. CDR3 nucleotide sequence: TGTGCCAGCTCACTCCAGGGACAGATGAACACTGAAGCTTTCTTT. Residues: CASSLQGQMNTEAFF.

CDR3 nucleotides: TGCGCCAGCAGCTTCACTAACACTGAAGCTTTCTTT. This gives the protein CASSFTNTEAFF. This sequence joins TRBV5-1 and TRBJ1-1; D is uncertain. The CDR3 spans 12 residues. V dropped 2 bases and J dropped 2 bases, with 4 bases sitting between them. The germline gives CDR1 SGHRS, CDR2 YFSETQ.

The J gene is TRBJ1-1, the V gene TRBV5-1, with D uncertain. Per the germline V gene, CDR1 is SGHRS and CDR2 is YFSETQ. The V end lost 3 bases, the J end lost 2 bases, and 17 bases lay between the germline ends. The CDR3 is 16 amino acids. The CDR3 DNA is TGCGCCAGCAGCTCCAATTGGGGTACAGAAAACACTGAAGCTTTCTTT. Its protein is CASSSNWGTENTEAFF.

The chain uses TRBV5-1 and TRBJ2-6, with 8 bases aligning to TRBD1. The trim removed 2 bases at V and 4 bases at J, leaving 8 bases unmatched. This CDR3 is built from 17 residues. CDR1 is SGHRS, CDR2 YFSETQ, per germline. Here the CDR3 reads CASSLGQGARGANVLTF. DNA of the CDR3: TGCGCCAGCAGCTTAGGGCAGGGGGCGCGCGGGGCCAACGTCCTGACTTTC.

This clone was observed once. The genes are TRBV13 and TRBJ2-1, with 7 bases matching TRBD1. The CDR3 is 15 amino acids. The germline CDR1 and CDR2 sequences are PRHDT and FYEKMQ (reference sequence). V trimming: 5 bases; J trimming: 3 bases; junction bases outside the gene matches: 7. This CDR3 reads CASSQAGTDYNEQFF. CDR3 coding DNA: TGTGCCAGCAGCCAGGCCGGGACAGACTACAATGAGCAGTTCTTC. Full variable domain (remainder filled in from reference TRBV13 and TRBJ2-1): AAGVIQSPRHLIKEKRETATLKCYPIPRHDTVYWYQQGPGQDPQFLISFYEKMQSDKGSIPDRFSAQQFSDYHSELNMSSLELGDSALYFCASSQAGTDYNEQFFGPGTRLTVL.

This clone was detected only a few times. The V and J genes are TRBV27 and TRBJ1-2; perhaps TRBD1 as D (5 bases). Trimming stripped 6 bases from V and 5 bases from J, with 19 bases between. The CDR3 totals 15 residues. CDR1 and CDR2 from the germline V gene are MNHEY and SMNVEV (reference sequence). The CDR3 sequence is CASRPDQQGAYGYTF. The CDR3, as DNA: TGTGCCAGCAGACCCGATCAGCAGGGCGCGTATGGCTACACCTTC.

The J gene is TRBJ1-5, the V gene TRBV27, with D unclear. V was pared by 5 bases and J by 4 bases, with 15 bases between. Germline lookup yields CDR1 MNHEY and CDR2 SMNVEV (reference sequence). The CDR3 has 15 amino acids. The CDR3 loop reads CASSSSRALNQPQHF. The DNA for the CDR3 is TGTGCCAGCAGTAGCTCCAGAGCACTAAATCAGCCCCAGCATTTT.

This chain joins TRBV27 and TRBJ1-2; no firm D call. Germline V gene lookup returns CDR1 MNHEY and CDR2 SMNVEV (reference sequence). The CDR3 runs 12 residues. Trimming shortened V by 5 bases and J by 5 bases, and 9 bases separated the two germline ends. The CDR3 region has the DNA TGTGCCAGCAGTGGTGGTGGATATGGCTACACCTTC. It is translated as CASSGGGYGYTF.

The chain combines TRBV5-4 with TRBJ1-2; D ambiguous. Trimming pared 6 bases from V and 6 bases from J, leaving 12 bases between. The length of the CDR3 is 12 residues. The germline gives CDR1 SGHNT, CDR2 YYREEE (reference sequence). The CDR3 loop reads CASKSKYDGYTF. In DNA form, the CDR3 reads TGTGCCAGCAAGAGCAAATACGATGGCTACACCTTC.

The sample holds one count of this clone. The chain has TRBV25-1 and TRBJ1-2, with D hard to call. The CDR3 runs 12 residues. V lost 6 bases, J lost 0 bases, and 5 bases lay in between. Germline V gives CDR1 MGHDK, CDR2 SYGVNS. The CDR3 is CASRQSNYGYTF. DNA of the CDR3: TGTGCCAGCAGACAGTCTAACTATGGCTACACCTTC.

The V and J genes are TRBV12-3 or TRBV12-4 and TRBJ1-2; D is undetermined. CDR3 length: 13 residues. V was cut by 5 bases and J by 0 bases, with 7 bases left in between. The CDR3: CASSLTTNYGYTF. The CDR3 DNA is TGTGCCAGCAGTCTGACAACTAACTATGGCTACACCTTC.

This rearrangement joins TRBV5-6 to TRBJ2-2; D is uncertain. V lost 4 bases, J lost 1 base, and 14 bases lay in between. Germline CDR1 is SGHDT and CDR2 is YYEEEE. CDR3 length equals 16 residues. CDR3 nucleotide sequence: TGTGCCAGCAGCACCCTCGCGACAAAGAACACCGGGGAGCTGTTTTTT. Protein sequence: CASSTLATKNTGELFF.

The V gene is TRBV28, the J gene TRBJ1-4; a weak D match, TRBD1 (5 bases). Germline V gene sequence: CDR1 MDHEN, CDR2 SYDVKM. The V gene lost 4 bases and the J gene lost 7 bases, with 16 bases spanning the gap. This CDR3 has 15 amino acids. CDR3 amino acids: CASSSDGGVGEKLFF. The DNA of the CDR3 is TGTGCCAGCAGTTCTGATGGGGGAGTGGGTGAAAAACTGTTTTTT.

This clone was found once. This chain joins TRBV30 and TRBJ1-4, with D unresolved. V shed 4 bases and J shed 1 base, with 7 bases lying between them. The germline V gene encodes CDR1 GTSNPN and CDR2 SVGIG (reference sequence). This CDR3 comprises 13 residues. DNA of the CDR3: TGTGCCTGGAAAGGTGAAACTAATGAAAAACTGTTTTTT. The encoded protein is CAWKGETNEKLFF.

The CDR3 protein is CASSLNQQPQHF. CDR3 coding DNA: TGTGCCAGCAGCTTGAATCAACAGCCCCAGCATTTT. The V and J genes are TRBV7-9 and TRBJ1-5; D not certain. CDR1 is SEHNR and CDR2 is FQNEAQ in the germline V gene (reference sequence). Trimming stripped 3 bases from V and 7 bases from J, with 7 bases between. The CDR3 consists of 12 residues.

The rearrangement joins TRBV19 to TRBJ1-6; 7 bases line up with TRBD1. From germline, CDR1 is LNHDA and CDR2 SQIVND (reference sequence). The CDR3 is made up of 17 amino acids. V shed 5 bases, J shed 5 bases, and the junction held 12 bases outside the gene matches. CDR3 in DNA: TGTGCCAGTAGTTCAGTATCGGGACAGCGTAATAATTCACCCCTCCACTTT. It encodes CASSSVSGQRNNSPLHF.

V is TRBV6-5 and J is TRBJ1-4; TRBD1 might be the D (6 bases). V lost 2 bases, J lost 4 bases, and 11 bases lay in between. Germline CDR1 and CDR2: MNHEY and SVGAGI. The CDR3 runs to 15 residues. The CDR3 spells CASSYEGGFNEKLFF. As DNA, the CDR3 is TGTGCCAGCAGTTACGAAGGGGGGTTTAATGAAAAACTGTTTTTT.

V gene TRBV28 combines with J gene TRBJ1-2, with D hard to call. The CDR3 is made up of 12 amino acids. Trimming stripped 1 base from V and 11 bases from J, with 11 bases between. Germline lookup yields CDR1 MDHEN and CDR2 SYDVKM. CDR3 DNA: TGTGCCAGCAGTTTATTGGCGGGTTGGTACACCTTC. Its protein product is CASSLLAGWYTF.

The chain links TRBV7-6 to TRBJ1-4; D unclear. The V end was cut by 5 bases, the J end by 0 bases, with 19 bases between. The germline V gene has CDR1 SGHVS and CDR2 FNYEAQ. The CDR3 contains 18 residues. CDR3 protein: CASSLQLGRLATNEKLFF. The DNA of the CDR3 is TGTGCCAGCAGCCTACAACTGGGCCGTTTGGCAACTAATGAAAAACTGTTTTTT.

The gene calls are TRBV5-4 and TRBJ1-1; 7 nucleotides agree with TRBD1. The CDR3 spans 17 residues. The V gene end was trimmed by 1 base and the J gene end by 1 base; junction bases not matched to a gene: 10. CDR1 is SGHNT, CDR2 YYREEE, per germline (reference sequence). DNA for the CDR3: TGTGCCAGCAGCTTGAGGCTGACAGGGTTCACGAACACTGAAGCTTTCTTT. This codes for CASSLRLTGFTNTEAFF.

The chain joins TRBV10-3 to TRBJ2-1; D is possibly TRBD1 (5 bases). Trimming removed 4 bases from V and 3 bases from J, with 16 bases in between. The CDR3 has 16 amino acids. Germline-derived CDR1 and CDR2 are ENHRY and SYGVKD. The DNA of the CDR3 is TGTGCCATCAGTGGGGTATGGGGCGAGGACTACAATGAGCAGTTCTTC. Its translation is CAISGVWGEDYNEQFF.

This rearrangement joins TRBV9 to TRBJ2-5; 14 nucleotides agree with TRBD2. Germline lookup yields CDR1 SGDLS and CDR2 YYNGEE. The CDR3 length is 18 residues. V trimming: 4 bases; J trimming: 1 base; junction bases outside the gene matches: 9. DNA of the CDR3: TGTGCCAGCAGCCCTAGGACTAGCGGGGGGACCATCCAAGAGACCCAGTACTTC. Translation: CASSPRTSGGTIQETQYF.

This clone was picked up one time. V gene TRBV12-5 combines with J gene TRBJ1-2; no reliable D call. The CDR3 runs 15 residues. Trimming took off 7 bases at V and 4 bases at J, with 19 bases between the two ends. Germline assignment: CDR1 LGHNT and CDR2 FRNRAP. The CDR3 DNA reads TGTGCTAGTGCCCCTGGGGTCCGGGTGCCCTATGGCTACACCTTC. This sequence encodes CASAPGVRVPYGYTF.

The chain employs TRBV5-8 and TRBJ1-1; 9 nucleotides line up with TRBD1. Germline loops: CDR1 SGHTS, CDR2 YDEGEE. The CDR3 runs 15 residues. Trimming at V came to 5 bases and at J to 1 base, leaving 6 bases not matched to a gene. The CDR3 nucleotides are TGTGCCAGCAGGGGGGACAGGGTCTCGAACACTGAAGCTTTCTTT. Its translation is CASRGDRVSNTEAFF.

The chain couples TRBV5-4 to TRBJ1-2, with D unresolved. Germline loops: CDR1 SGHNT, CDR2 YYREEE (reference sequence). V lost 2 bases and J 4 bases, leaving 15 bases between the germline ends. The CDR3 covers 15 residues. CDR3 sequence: CASSLDPDGSYGYTF. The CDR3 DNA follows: TGTGCCAGCAGCTTAGACCCCGACGGAAGCTATGGCTACACCTTC. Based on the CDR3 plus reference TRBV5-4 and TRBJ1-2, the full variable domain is ETGVTQSPTHLIKTRGQQVTLRCSSQSGHNTVSWYQQALGQGPQFIFQYYREEENGRGNFPPRFSGLQFPNYSSELNVNALELDDSALYLCASSLDPDGSYGYTFGSGTRLTVV.